Presented here are 5 T cell receptor beta chains from one specimen sequenced in a study of blood T cell repertoires in COVID-19. TCRdb's copy holds only in-frame clones and misses some; the assay was immunoSEQ multiplex PCR. The data hold approximately 500,000 clones, with 88% observed a single time. Sequenced: PBMCs or T cells enriched from blood (not recorded which). These receptors were taken from a middle-aged woman who had recovered from COVID-19.

In its sample, this clone was seen once. The chain couples TRBV5-4 to TRBJ2-3, with 9 nucleotides matching TRBD1. The CDR3 has 15 residues. V trimming: 3 bases; J trimming: 5 bases; junction bases outside the gene matches: 7. The germline gives CDR1 SGHNT, CDR2 YYREEE (reference sequence). This CDR3 reads CASSSTQGAGDTQYF. CDR3 DNA sequence: TGTGCCAGCAGCTCAACACAGGGGGCTGGAGATACGCAGTATTTT.

The chain carries TRBV7-9 and TRBJ2-5, with 7 bases that match TRBD1. Trimming took 5 bases from V and 5 from J; bases not matched to a gene: 11. There are 15 residues in the CDR3. Germline CDR1 and CDR2: SEHNR and FQNEAQ (reference sequence). The CDR3 region has the DNA TGTGCCAGCAGCAATACCTACAGGGGCCCGGAGACCCAGTACTTC. This sequence encodes CASSNTYRGPETQYF.

The chain joins TRBV19 to TRBJ1-6, with TRBD1 identical over 9 bases. The V and J ends lost 5 bases and 9 bases, in that order; junction bases with no gene match: 11. The V gene's germline CDR1 is LNHDA and CDR2 SQIVND (reference sequence). CDR3 length: 16 amino acids. CDR3 region: CASSSHRDRASSPLHF. In nucleotides, the CDR3 is TGTGCCAGTAGTTCACATAGGGACAGGGCAAGTTCACCCCTCCACTTT.

The rearrangement links TRBV11-3 to TRBJ1-5, with a weak D call TRBD1 (6 bases). Germline V gene data show CDR1 as SGHNT and CDR2 as YENEEA. The V end was cut by 4 bases, the J end by 2 bases, with 12 bases between. CDR3 size: 15 residues. CDR3 DNA sequence: TGTGCCAGCAGCTCACTACAGGGCTGCAATCAGCCCCAGCATTTT. This gives the protein CASSSLQGCNQPQHF.

A note on this clone: Other DNA sequences of this sample code for an identical CDR3. The chain combines TRBV5-4 with TRBJ1-1; 7 nucleotides match TRBD1. J lost 1 base, V lost 3 bases, and 3 bases had no gene match. Per the germline V gene, CDR1 is SGHNT and CDR2 is YYREEE (reference sequence). The CDR3 spans 14 residues. The CDR3 DNA follows: TGTGCCAGCAGCTCCCGGGACAGGAACACTGAAGCTTTCTTT. Translating gives CASSSRDRNTEAFF.